The clone carrying this TCR beta chain was seen a handful of times. In the original analysis: Estimates of nucleated cell counts were drawn from the amplification of reference gene primers. Clones were read by immunoSEQ multiplex PCR, and TCRdb kept only the in-frame ones, dropping some. The V and J calls and clone size are taken from that table; D and trimming were inferred from the DNA. The data hold 120,000 or so clones, with less than 90% observed a single time. This entry is derived from a study of blood T cell repertoires in COVID-19. The overall study: Samples representing acute and convalescent COVID-19 were sourced from the United States, Italy and Spain. Sources were T cells, B-cell-depleted T cells, or PBMCs; the material itself was cDNA or gDNA.

The CDR3 is 15 residues long. CDR1 is SGHRS and CDR2 is YFSETQ in the germline V gene. V shed 0 bases and J shed 4 bases, with 14 bases lying between them. This chain connects TRBV5-1 to TRBJ2-7, with D uncertain. This sequence originates from a man aged 70 or older who had recovered from COVID-19. Material for sequencing was peripheral blood. The CDR3 here is CASSLGALPNYEQYF. DNA of the CDR3: TGCGCCAGCAGCTTGGGGGCCCTGCCTAATTACGAGCAGTACTTC.